This passage covers 12 T cell receptor beta chains from one sample sequenced in a study of T-cell reconstitution after alpha-beta-depleted transplantation in children. Unique molecular identifiers were built into the TCRbeta library. TCRdb ran MiXCR on the PCR reads and lists one entry per CDR3 protein. Among approximately 150,000 distinct CDR3 sequences listed, 7.5% to 9% were seen once. The material sequenced was PBMCs, mostly from graft donor cells, taken 180 days after TCRalphabeta/CD19-depleted stem cell transplant. The receptors shown here come from a female patient between 2 and 15 years old who had a stem cell transplant for congenital amegakaryocytic thrombocytopenia, so the T cells may come from the graft donor.

This clonotype was counted ten times or more. V and J are TRBV20-1 and TRBJ2-1; 7 bases are shared with TRBD2. In germline, CDR1 is DFQATT, CDR2 SNEGSKA (reference sequence). The junction had 0 bases not matched to a gene; V was cut back by 3 bases and J by 1 base. CDR3 size: 13 residues. The CDR3 region has the DNA TGCAGTGCTAGGCGGGGGTCCTACAATGAGCAGTTCTTC. Protein sequence: CSARRGSYNEQFF.

The rearrangement uses TRBV5-5 and TRBJ1-4; maybe TRBD1 (5 bases). The ends were cut back, 6 bases at V and 7 bases at J, with 22 bases in the middle. The CDR3 contains 16 residues. Germline CDR1 reads SGHKS; CDR2 reads YYEKEE (reference sequence). The CDR3 loop reads CASNEGPIGRGEKLFF. Written as DNA, the CDR3 is TGTGCCAGCAACGAGGGTCCCATTGGGAGGGGTGAAAAACTGTTTTTT. Based on the CDR3 plus reference TRBV5-5 and TRBJ1-4, the full variable domain is DAGVTQSPTHLIKTRGQQVTLRCSPISGHKSVSWYQQVLGQGPQFIFQYYEKEERGRGNFPDRFSARQFPNYSSELNVNALLLGDSALYLCASNEGPIGRGEKLFFGSGTQLSVL.

This clonotype was seen many times. J is TRBJ2-1 and V is TRBV4-1, with 12 bases fitting TRBD2. This CDR3 region has 16 residues. In germline, CDR1 is MGHRA, CDR2 YSYEKL. J lost 7 bases, V lost 4 bases, and 8 bases had no gene match. The CDR3 coding sequence is TGCGCCAGCAGCCCGGCCCGCACTAGCGGGAGGAATGAGCAGTTCTTC. Its translation: CASSPARTSGRNEQFF.

This clonotype showed up just a few times. This sequence joins TRBV5-8 and TRBJ2-1; 8 nucleotides agree with TRBD2. The CDR3 spans 16 residues. The V and J ends lost 1 base and 0 bases, in that order; junction bases with no gene match: 3. Germline V CDR1 and CDR2: SGHTS, YDEGEE. The CDR3 sequence: CASSLHLAGSYNEQFF. The CDR3 DNA sequence: TGTGCCAGCAGCTTGCATCTAGCGGGCTCCTACAATGAGCAGTTCTTC.

In this sample, this clonotype turned up a few times. The chain links TRBV15 to TRBJ2-5; unclear D gene. CDR1 and CDR2 from the germline V gene are LNHNV and YYDKDF (reference sequence). This CDR3 comprises 13 residues. Trimming cost V 8 bases and J 5 bases, with 15 bases left between them. The CDR3: CATASDHGETQYF. The CDR3 DNA reads TGTGCCACCGCAAGCGACCACGGGGAGACCCAGTACTTC. Full variable domain (missing parts from reference TRBV15 and TRBJ2-5): DAMVIQNPRYQVTQFGKPVTLSCSQTLNHNVMYWYQQKSSQAPKLLFHYYDKDFNNEADTPDNFQSRRPNTSFCFLDIRSPGLGDTAMYLCATASDHGETQYFGPGTRLLVL.

V and J are TRBV12-3 or TRBV12-4 and TRBJ1-1; no firm D call. The CDR3 runs to 14 residues. The V and J ends lost 6 bases and 3 bases respectively, with 14 bases between them. The DNA for the CDR3 is TGTGCCAGCAGCCGGAGACGGGTGGACACTGAAGCTTTCTTT. Translation gives CASSRRRVDTEAFF.

This clonotype was seen a handful of times. The rearrangement uses TRBV12-3 or TRBV12-4 and TRBJ1-4; 7 bases line up with TRBD1. This CDR3 has 15 amino acids. Losses at the gene ends were 6 bases for V and 3 bases for J; bases not matched to a gene: 7. CDR3 sequence reads: CASRLPGQPNEKLFF. CDR3 bases: TGTGCCAGCAGGCTACCGGGACAGCCTAATGAAAAACTGTTTTTT.

This clonotype was seen many times. The genes are TRBV20-1 and TRBJ2-1; TRBD2 agrees at 7 bases. This CDR3 is 12 amino acids long. CDR1 is DFQATT, CDR2 SNEGSKA, per germline (reference sequence). The CDR3: CRTSKLLNEQFF. CDR3 nucleotide sequence: TGCAGGACTAGCAAACTTTTGAATGAGCAGTTCTTC.

This clonotype was counted at least ten times. This chain uses TRBV6-5 with TRBJ2-5; perhaps TRBD2 as D (6 bases). The germline V gene encodes CDR1 MNHEY and CDR2 SVGAGI. The CDR3 runs to 14 residues. V was pared by 2 bases and J by 0 bases, with 7 bases between. CDR3 sequence: CASSYGGNQETQYF. As DNA, the CDR3 is TGTGCCAGCAGTTACGGAGGGAACCAAGAGACCCAGTACTTC.

This clonotype has ten or more counts. The chain uses TRBV15 and TRBJ2-1, with a weak D call TRBD2 (5 bases). The CDR3 loop spans 18 amino acids. V was pared by 0 bases and J by 6 bases, with 21 bases between. Germline lookup yields CDR1 LNHNV and CDR2 YYDKDF (reference sequence). CDR3 in DNA: TGTGCCACCAGCAGAGATCACACAGACTATGGCCCAGGCAATGAGCAGTTCTTC. Its protein product is CATSRDHTDYGPGNEQFF.

This clonotype has a handful of counts. The chain uses TRBV28 and TRBJ1-1; D is unclear. V gave up 5 bases and J gave up 1 base, with 2 bases separating them. The germline V gene has CDR1 MDHEN and CDR2 SYDVKM. CDR3 length: 11 residues. This CDR3 is CASSQNTEAFF. In DNA, the CDR3 is TGTGCCAGCAGTCAGAACACTGAAGCTTTCTTT.

About this clonotype: Just one base apart from a much larger clone, this may be a read error. The CDR3: CTAGLAPYNEQFF. CDR3 nucleotide sequence: TGCACTGCGGGACTAGCCCCTTACAATGAGCAGTTCTTC. The chain combines TRBV20-1 with TRBJ2-1, with 9 bases that match TRBD2. The CDR3 runs 13 residues. Looked up from germline, CDR1 is DFQATT and CDR2 is SNEGSKA (reference sequence).